Listed here are 20 T cell receptor beta chains from one sample, sequenced in a study of T-cell memory formation after mild COVID-19. MiXCR was run by TCRdb on the 5' RACE reads, yielding one entry per CDR3 protein. The sample includes a few hundred thousand distinct CDR3 sequences, 20% to 25% of them seen just once. The sequencing sample was made of PBMCs or a T cell subset sorted from them (not recorded which). These TCRs come from a man younger than 35 who had mild COVID-19 (a few samples of this study predate the infection). Cell type and time point are not known.

This clonotype was recorded a few times. The J gene is TRBJ1-1, the V gene TRBV7-2, with TRBD1 matching over 10 bases. Losses at the gene ends were 4 bases for V and 6 bases for J; bases not matched to a gene: 5. The CDR3 spans 14 residues. CDR1 is SGHTA, CDR2 FQGNSA, per germline. CDR3 in DNA: TGTGCCAGCAGCTCCTATGGGACAGGGGCTGAAGCTTTCTTT. Its translation is CASSSYGTGAEAFF.

The chain joins TRBV12-3 or TRBV12-4 to TRBJ2-4, with 7 nucleotides matching TRBD2. CDR3 length equals 12 residues. The J segment lost 9 bases and the V segment lost 5 bases, leaving 4 bases of the junction unmatched. The CDR3 region is CASSVGRGIQYF. CDR3 DNA sequence: TGTGCCAGCAGTGTTGGGAGGGGCATTCAGTACTTC.

This chain links TRBV29-1 with TRBJ2-5, with D tentatively TRBD2 (5 bases). CDR3 size: 12 residues. Between the trimmed V and J ends, which lost 7 bases and 4 bases, there was a span of 13 bases. CDR1 is SQVTM and CDR2 is ANQGSEA in the germline V gene. CDR3 DNA sequence: TGCAGCGCGGTTGAGGGTGCAGAGACCCAGTACTTC. Translation: CSAVEGAETQYF.

The chain joins TRBV3-1 to TRBJ2-3; TRBD2 matches at 7 bases. Trimming removed 5 bases from V and 10 bases from J; junction bases left unmatched: 9. This CDR3 region has 13 residues. Germline V gene data show CDR1 as LGHDT and CDR2 as YNNKEL (reference sequence). The CDR3, as DNA: TGTGCCAGCAGCGCCAGTGGAGCGGGGTCGCAGTATTTT. Translation: CASSASGAGSQYF.

A single count supports this clonotype. The chain recombines TRBV4-1 with TRBJ1-2, with a tentative D call TRBD1 (5 bases). Germline V CDR1 and CDR2: MGHRA, YSYEKL. Between the trimmed V and J ends, which lost 7 bases and 6 bases, there was a span of 9 bases. The CDR3 extends over 11 amino acids. DNA of the CDR3: TGCGCCAGCACCCGGGGGGATGGCTACACCTTC. Protein: CASTRGDGYTF.

This chain's CDR3 is CATLQGAPYEQYF. DNA for the CDR3: TGTGCCACCCTACAGGGGGCTCCCTACGAGCAGTACTTC. The chain is built from TRBV6-5 and TRBJ2-7; TRBD1 matches 9 bases. Per the germline V gene, CDR1 is MNHEY and CDR2 is SVGAGI. This CDR3 is 13 amino acids long. V shed 10 bases, J shed 2 bases, and the junction held 6 bases outside the gene matches.

The chain employs TRBV29-1 and TRBJ2-3; D not certain. V lost 5 bases, J lost 6 bases, and 12 bases lay in between. The CDR3 sequence is 12 residues long. From germline, CDR1 is SQVTM and CDR2 ANQGSEA. The CDR3 region is CSVKVLEDTQYF. The DNA for the CDR3 is TGCAGCGTTAAGGTCCTTGAGGATACGCAGTATTTT.

The chain employs TRBV4-2 and TRBJ2-2; TRBD1 matches at 9 bases. Germline CDR1 reads LGHNA; CDR2 reads YNFKEQ. The CDR3 totals 18 residues. J lost 7 bases, V lost 1 base, and 13 bases had no gene match. CDR3 sequence (DNA): TGTGCCAGCAGCCAAGGGGGCTCCGGACAGGGGAACTTCGGGGAGCTGTTTTTT. Its translation is CASSQGGSGQGNFGELFF.

This rearrangement joins TRBV5-6 to TRBJ2-3, with D perhaps TRBD2 (5 bases). There are 11 residues in the CDR3. V was trimmed by 8 bases and J by 7 bases, leaving 11 bases between them. Germline V lookup: CDR1 SGHDT, CDR2 YYEEEE. DNA for the CDR3: TGTGCCAGTCACACGGGGAATACGCAGTATTTT. Translated: CASHTGNTQYF.

This clonotype showed up just a few times. The rearrangement links TRBV10-3 to TRBJ1-2; D ambiguous. Between the trimmed V and J ends, which lost 0 bases and 0 bases, there was a span of 5 bases. Germline loops: CDR1 ENHRY, CDR2 SYGVKD. This CDR3 region has 14 residues. The CDR3, as DNA: TGTGCCATCAGTGAGTCGCCGGCTAACTATGGCTACACCTTC. It is translated as CAISESPANYGYTF.

This clonotype was counted between two and nine times. The chain joins TRBV5-1 to TRBJ2-3; the D gene is possibly TRBD1 (6 bases). CDR3 length equals 16 residues. Germline assignment: CDR1 SGHRS and CDR2 YFSETQ. V dropped 2 bases and J dropped 0 bases, with 13 bases sitting between them. The CDR3 protein is CASSLGGQSSTDTQYF. CDR3 sequence (DNA): TGCGCCAGCAGCTTAGGAGGACAGTCTAGCACAGATACGCAGTATTTT.

The chain is built from TRBV10-3 and TRBJ2-7; possible D gene TRBD2, 5 bases. V shed 0 bases and J shed 6 bases, with 21 bases lying between them. The CDR3 covers 17 residues. From germline, CDR1 is ENHRY and CDR2 SYGVKD. CDR3 sequence: CAISESRLRQSRGEQYV. As DNA, the CDR3 is TGTGCCATCAGTGAGTCGAGACTGCGGCAGTCACGGGGCGAGCAGTACGTC.

V is TRBV7-9 and J is TRBJ2-1, with D perhaps matching TRBD2 (5 bases). The V gene's germline CDR1 is SEHNR and CDR2 FQNEAQ (reference sequence). The length of the CDR3 is 16 residues. V gave up 2 bases and J gave up 9 bases, with 20 bases separating them. CDR3 sequence (DNA): TGTGCCAGCAGCTTAACCCACTGGAGAGGACGGGGTGAGCAGTTCTTC. It encodes CASSLTHWRGRGEQFF.

CDR3 DNA: TGTGCCAGCAGTTTCAATCAGGCCACAGATACGCAGTATTTT. This encodes CASSFNQATDTQYF. This chain uses TRBV27 with TRBJ2-3; D remains ambiguous. CDR1 is MNHEY and CDR2 is SMNVEV in the germline V gene (reference sequence). CDR3 size: 14 residues. Trimming took 3 bases from V and 2 from J, leaving 9 bases between them.

V and J are TRBV20-1 and TRBJ1-5; no clear D gene. Germline assignment: CDR1 DFQATT and CDR2 SNEGSKA (reference sequence). This CDR3 comprises 14 residues. Trimming cost V 3 bases and J 4 bases, with 13 bases left between them. CDR3: CSASPADENQPQHF. The CDR3, as DNA: TGCAGTGCTAGCCCCGCGGACGAGAATCAGCCCCAGCATTTT.

The chain links TRBV7-9 to TRBJ2-2, with 9 bases that match TRBD1. V trimming: 4 bases; J trimming: 6 bases; junction bases outside the gene matches: 6. Germline-derived CDR1 and CDR2 are SEHNR and FQNEAQ (reference sequence). The length of the CDR3 is 15 residues. CDR3 bases: TGTGCCAGCAGCTCCGGGACAGGGAAAGCCGGGGAGCTGTTTTTT. The encoded protein is CASSSGTGKAGELFF.

The chain is built from TRBV19 and TRBJ2-2; maybe TRBD1 (5 bases). From germline, CDR1 is LNHDA and CDR2 SQIVND (reference sequence). The V gene lost 7 bases and the J gene lost 4 bases, with 16 bases spanning the gap. This CDR3 region has 15 residues. CDR3 bases: TGTGCCAGTACGGTTCAGGGCACAAGCACCGGGGAGCTGTTTTTT. As protein: CASTVQGTSTGELFF.

This clonotype was counted a few times. The rearrangement joins TRBV7-9 to TRBJ2-7, with D tentatively TRBD1 (5 bases). The V gene's germline CDR1 is SEHNR and CDR2 FQNEAQ (reference sequence). The CDR3 spans 15 residues. V lost 5 bases and J lost 0, with 14 bases in between. Here the CDR3 reads CASSPGAASSYEQYV. Written as DNA, the CDR3 is TGTGCCAGCAGCCCTGGGGCCGCCAGCTCCTACGAGCAGTACGTC.

The rearrangement joins TRBV4-3 to TRBJ1-2, with a weak D call TRBD1 (6 bases). The CDR3 covers 18 residues. V was shortened by 0 bases and J by 7 bases, with 24 bases between the two germline ends. Germline-derived CDR1 and CDR2 are LGHNA and YSLEER. CDR3 sequence reads: CASSQELGTVIQGGGYTF. CDR3 sequence (DNA): TGCGCCAGCAGCCAAGAACTGGGAACAGTAATACAGGGAGGTGGCTACACCTTC.

The V and J genes are TRBV7-7 and TRBJ1-3, with 7 bases lining up with TRBD1. The CDR3 covers 13 residues. The germline V gene has CDR1 SSHAT and CDR2 FNYEAQ (reference sequence). Trimming removed 5 bases from V and 7 bases from J; junction bases left unmatched: 5. The CDR3 loop reads CASSTTGRNTIYF. CDR3 coding DNA: TGTGCCAGCAGCACGACAGGGCGCAACACCATATATTTT.